These 11 T cell receptor beta chains originate from one sample sequenced in a study of shared clonotypes between healthy human individuals. The table came from immunoSEQ multiplex PCR; TCRdb's copy has only in-frame clones and leaves some out. Of more than 1 million clones listed, 78% are singletons. Sequenced sample: memory CD4+ T cells from PBMCs. As for subset: CD45RA-negative fraction. The source of these receptors is a man younger than 30 in good health. Some clones in this sample may be carry-over from other donors' samples.

The chain joins TRBV19 to TRBJ1-4; D may be TRBD1 (5 bases). The germline V gene encodes CDR1 LNHDA and CDR2 SQIVND (reference sequence). This CDR3 comprises 16 residues. Trimming cost V 4 bases and J 0 bases, with 12 bases left between them. CDR3 sequence reads: CASSRGVQATNEKLFF. CDR3 nucleotides: TGTGCCAGTAGTAGGGGGGTACAGGCAACTAATGAAAAACTGTTTTTT. The full variable domain, completed using reference TRBV19 and TRBJ1-4, is DGGITQSPKYLFRKEGQNVTLSCEQNLNHDAMYWYRQDPGQGLRLIYYSQIVNDFQKGDIAEGYSVSREKKESFPLTVTSAQKNPTAFYLCASSRGVQATNEKLFFGSGTQLSVL.

This clone was detected a few times. CDR3 coding DNA: TGCGCCAGCAGTGGACAGCGCGGCAATGGCTACACCTTC. Translated, it gives CASSGQRGNGYTF. This chain uses TRBV10-1 with TRBJ1-2; TRBD1 is a possible D gene (5 bases). This CDR3 has 13 residues. In germline, CDR1 is WNHNN, CDR2 SYGVQD (reference sequence). V was shortened by 4 bases and J by 6 bases, with 12 bases between the two germline ends.

The chain uses TRBV5-1 and TRBJ2-7; TRBD2 aligns across 7 bases. The CDR3 consists of 16 residues. Trimming at V came to 4 bases and at J to 6 bases, leaving 16 bases not matched to a gene. CDR1 is SGHRS, CDR2 YFSETQ, per germline. CDR3 loop: CASSPVLGAGVGEQYF. The CDR3 bases are TGCGCCAGCAGCCCCGTGTTGGGTGCGGGGGTCGGCGAGCAGTACTTC. The variable domain in full, completed from reference TRBV5-1 and TRBJ2-7, reads KAGVTQTPRYLIKTRGQQVTLSCSPISGHRSVSWYQQTPGQGLQFLFEYFSETQRNKGNFPGRFSGRQFSNSRSEMNVSTLELGDSALYLCASSPVLGAGVGEQYFGPGTRLTVT.

The chain combines TRBV7-3 with TRBJ1-1; D possibly corresponds to TRBD1 (6 bases). V was pared by 3 bases and J by 2 bases, with 16 bases between. CDR1 is SGHTA, CDR2 FQGTGA, per germline. CDR3 length: 16 amino acids. The CDR3 region is CASSFRDTRRNTEAFF. CDR3 coding DNA: TGTGCCAGCAGCTTCCGGGACACCAGGAGAAACACTGAAGCTTTCTTT. Filled out from reference TRBV7-3 and TRBJ1-1, the complete variable domain reads GAGVSQTPSNKVTEKGKYVELRCDPISGHTALYWYRQSLGQGPEFLIYFQGTGAADDSGLPNDRFFAVRPEGSVSTLKIQRTERGDSAVYLCASSFRDTRRNTEAFFGQGTRLTVV.

This chain links TRBV30 with TRBJ2-1; 9 nucleotides align to TRBD2. CDR3 length equals 16 residues. The V gene end was trimmed by 4 bases and the J gene end by 3 bases; junction bases not matched to a gene: 10. CDR1 is GTSNPN, CDR2 SVGIG, per germline (reference sequence). The CDR3 here is CAWINKLAGGYNEQFF. The DNA for the CDR3 is TGTGCCTGGATTAACAAACTAGCGGGCGGCTACAATGAGCAGTTCTTC.

This chain joins TRBV15 and TRBJ2-7; no reliable D call. The CDR3 loop spans 13 amino acids. Trimming removed 5 bases at V and 0 bases at J, with 8 bases between. Germline CDR1 is LNHNV and CDR2 is YYDKDF (reference sequence). The CDR3 here is CATSLTNSYEQYF. In nucleotides, the CDR3 is TGTGCCACCAGCCTGACAAACTCCTACGAGCAGTACTTC.

The chain recombines TRBV6-5 with TRBJ2-5; D is possibly TRBD1 or TRBD2 (5 bases each). The CDR3 extends over 15 amino acids. Germline V lookup: CDR1 MNHEY, CDR2 SVGAGI. V dropped 2 bases and J dropped 5 bases, with 15 bases sitting between them. CDR3 in DNA: TGTGCCAGCAGTTACGCCCGGGGCCCTCGGGAGACCCAGTACTTC. This codes for CASSYARGPRETQYF.

The chain carries TRBV5-6 and TRBJ1-1; no definite D call. Per the germline V gene, CDR1 is SGHDT and CDR2 is YYEEEE. The CDR3 runs to 11 residues. V shed 5 bases and J shed 4 bases, with 6 bases lying between them. For the CDR3, the DNA is TGTGCCAGCAGACTAGGCACTGAAGCTTTCTTT. Translated, it gives CASRLGTEAFF.

The chain has TRBV7-8 and TRBJ2-1; TRBD2 matches at 8 bases. Per germline, CDR1 SGHVS and CDR2 FQNEAQ. The V gene end was trimmed by 5 bases and the J gene end by 12 bases; junction bases not matched to a gene: 3. CDR3 size: 11 residues. The CDR3 loop is CASSPGLAQFF. As DNA, the CDR3 is TGTGCCAGCAGCCCAGGACTAGCGCAGTTCTTC.

The chain has TRBV19 and TRBJ1-5; no clear D gene. Germline-derived CDR1 and CDR2 are LNHDA and SQIVND (reference sequence). V lost 7 bases to trimming and J lost 10 bases, with 14 bases between them. The CDR3 loop spans 12 amino acids. CDR3 coding DNA: TGTGCCAGTACCGAGTGGCCCGGACCCCAGCATTTT. Amino acids: CASTEWPGPQHF.

The chain recombines TRBV6-6 with TRBJ1-5; possible D gene TRBD1, 6 bases. Trimming shortened V by 6 bases and J by 4 bases, and 13 bases separated the two germline ends. The germline V gene encodes CDR1 MNHNY and CDR2 SVGAGI (reference sequence). CDR3 size: 14 residues. The CDR3: CASSRDTPNQPQHF. The DNA of the CDR3 is TGTGCCAGCAGCCGGGACACCCCAAATCAGCCCCAGCATTTT.